The entry below describes one T cell receptor (beta chain). Its antigen remains unknown. In germline, CDR1 is LNHDA, CDR2 SQIVND (reference sequence). The V and J ends lost 7 bases and 7 bases, in that order; junction bases with no gene match: 8. The CDR3 consists of 13 residues. This specimen comes from a study of vaccination and CD4 T cells after COVID-19. Treatment defined: roughly 10-day PBMC culture with coronavirus spike peptide pools or control peptides (ViraFEST assay). Oncomine TCR Beta short-read sequencing was applied to DNA from cultured CD4+ T cells. In TCRdb, the PCR reads were re-called with MiXCR into one record per CDR3 protein. The sample has about 10,000 distinct CDR3 sequences, roughly 45% seen once.

V usage is TRBV19 and J usage is TRBJ1-2, with 8 bases lining up with TRBD1. Sequenced material: CD4+ T cells from blood, cultured in vitro. This TCR derives from a human donor who had recovered from COVID-19. The CDR3 sequence is CASTPQGAGGYTF. The CDR3 DNA follows: TGTGCCAGTACCCCGCAGGGGGCGGGTGGCTACACCTTC.